The 28 T cell receptor beta chains below were found in one sample sequenced in a study of T cell repertoires in ileal Crohn's disease. Clones were sequenced by immunoSEQ multiplex PCR, and TCRdb holds only the in-frame ones, with some missing. There are 25,000 to 30,000 clones in the sample; about 80% occur only once, and 15% to 20% lies in the top ten. Material: ileal tissue. All receptors derive from an adult with Crohn's disease.

This clone was picked up one time. CDR3 amino acids: CASTAGGQSGYTF. In DNA form, the CDR3 reads TGCGCCAGCACGGCGGGGGGGCAATCTGGCTACACCTTC. The genes are TRBV5-1 and TRBJ1-2, with D tentatively TRBD1 (6 bases). Germline CDR1 reads SGHRS; CDR2 reads YFSETQ. With 6 bases removed from V and 7 bases from J, the gap between germline ends came to 16 bases. There are 13 residues in the CDR3.

This chain links TRBV9 with TRBJ1-6; possible D gene TRBD1, 6 bases. The V end lost 0 bases, the J end lost 5 bases, and 6 bases lay between the germline ends. CDR1 and CDR2 (germline): SGDLS, YYNGEE. This CDR3 region has 14 residues. The CDR3 DNA reads TGTGCCAGCAGCGTAGCAGGGGATAATTCACCCCTCCACTTT. This sequence encodes CASSVAGDNSPLHF.

This clone showed up just a few times. The J gene is TRBJ1-2, the V gene TRBV7-8; perhaps TRBD1 as D (6 bases). This CDR3 is built from 12 residues. The germline V gene has CDR1 SGHVS and CDR2 FQNEAQ. The ends were cut back, 4 bases at V and 5 bases at J, with 8 bases in the middle. The CDR3: CASSSGQYGYTF. The CDR3 nucleotides are TGTGCCAGCAGCTCTGGACAGTATGGCTACACCTTC.

The V gene is TRBV2, the J gene TRBJ1-1; maybe TRBD1 (6 bases). V dropped 7 bases and J dropped 0 bases, with 9 bases sitting between them. CDR3 length equals 13 residues. Looked up from germline, CDR1 is SNHLY and CDR2 is FYNNEI. The CDR3 nucleotides are TGTGCCAGCAAACAGGGACTGAACACTGAAGCTTTCTTT. This sequence encodes CASKQGLNTEAFF. Full variable domain (missing parts from reference TRBV2 and TRBJ1-1): EPEVTQTPSHQVTQMGQEVILRCVPISNHLYFYWYRQILGQKVEFLVSFYNNEISEKSEIFDDQFSVERPDGSNFTLKIRSTKLEDSAMYFCASKQGLNTEAFFGQGTRLTVV.

The gene calls are TRBV5-1 and TRBJ1-3; D is undetermined. Trimming shortened V by 2 bases and J by 4 bases, and 4 bases separated the two germline ends. Germline CDR1 and CDR2: SGHRS and YFSETQ. The CDR3 has 12 residues. The CDR3 sequence is CASSLSGNTIYF. The CDR3 nucleotides are TGCGCCAGCAGCTTATCGGGAAACACCATATATTTT.

The chain uses TRBV7-2 and TRBJ2-7; weak D call: TRBD2 (6 bases). V was cut by 0 bases and J by 6 bases, with 9 bases left in between. Looked up from germline, CDR1 is SGHTA and CDR2 is FQGNSA. This CDR3 region has 13 residues. The CDR3 loop is CASSLAPGSEQYF. The CDR3 region has the DNA TGTGCCAGCAGCTTAGCGCCCGGGAGCGAGCAGTACTTC.

The chain has TRBV5-1 and TRBJ2-1; tentative D call: TRBD2 (5 bases). The V gene lost 7 bases and the J gene lost 11 bases, with 13 bases spanning the gap. The CDR3 is 11 residues long. The germline CDR1 and CDR2 sequences are SGHRS and YFSETQ. The CDR3: CASGGQTQQFF. Written as DNA, the CDR3 is TGCGCCAGCGGAGGCCAGACACAGCAGTTCTTC. Filled out from reference TRBV5-1 and TRBJ2-1, the complete variable domain reads KAGVTQTPRYLIKTRGQQVTLSCSPISGHRSVSWYQQTPGQGLQFLFEYFSETQRNKGNFPGRFSGRQFSNSRSEMNVSTLELGDSALYLCASGGQTQQFFGPGTRLTVL.

By share, this clone counts as medium-sized (0.01 to 0.1%). The chain couples TRBV2 to TRBJ1-3, with 7 bases aligning to TRBD1. Germline CDR1 reads SNHLY; CDR2 reads FYNNEI. The CDR3 has 15 residues. With V trimmed by 6 bases and J by 2 bases, 7 bases remained unmatched. The CDR3 sequence: CASSQTGMPGNTIYF. The CDR3 DNA sequence: TGTGCCAGCAGCCAGACAGGGATGCCTGGAAACACCATATATTTT.

CDR3 coding DNA: TGCGCCAGCAGCCCGGCGGAGGTTCAGAACTATGGCTACACCTTC. Its translation: CASSPAEVQNYGYTF. The V gene is TRBV5-1, the J gene TRBJ1-2; D not certain. The ends were cut back, 4 bases at V and 2 bases at J, with 15 bases in the middle. Germline-derived CDR1 and CDR2 are SGHRS and YFSETQ. The CDR3 extends over 15 amino acids.

The chain links TRBV18 to TRBJ2-7; no reliable D call. The CDR3 spans 12 residues. CDR1 and CDR2 (germline): KGHSH, LQKENI. Trimming pared 3 bases from V and 1 base from J, leaving 4 bases between. In DNA, the CDR3 is TGTGCCAGCTCACCCGGTTCCTACGAGCAGTACTTC. It specifies CASSPGSYEQYF.

Here the CDR3 reads CASSRDRTPRAGANIQYF. The CDR3 DNA follows: TGTGCCAGCAGTCGTGACAGGACACCCAGGGCGGGGGCGAACATTCAGTACTTC. The chain uses TRBV7-8 and TRBJ2-4; D possibly corresponds to TRBD2 (7 bases). The length of the CDR3 is 18 residues. Germline loops: CDR1 SGHVS, CDR2 FQNEAQ. V was shortened by 6 bases and J by 7 bases, with 28 bases between the two germline ends. The complete variable domain, with remaining parts taken from reference TRBV7-8 and TRBJ2-4, reads GAGVSQSPRYKVAKRGQDVALRCDPISGHVSLFWYQQALGQGPEFLTYFQNEAQLDKSGLPSDRFFAERPEGSVSTLKIQRTQQEDSAVYLCASSRDRTPRAGANIQYFGAGTRLSVL.

CDR3 coding DNA: TGCGCCAGCAGCCAAGATCGGGGAGGTAAAGGAGATACGCAGTATTTT. Translating it yields CASSQDRGGKGDTQYF. The V call is TRBV4-1, the J call TRBJ2-3; weak D call: TRBD2 (6 bases). CDR1 and CDR2 (germline): MGHRA, YSYEKL. V gave up 0 bases and J gave up 5 bases, with 15 bases separating them. This CDR3 contains 16 residues.

V is TRBV18 and J is TRBJ1-5; weak D call: TRBD1 (5 bases). Trimming left V 2 bases short and J 2 bases short, with 13 bases between. The CDR3 length is 16 residues. Per germline, CDR1 KGHSH and CDR2 LQKENI. CDR3 coding DNA: TGTGCCAGCTCACCATCCCCGGTCAGGGGCAATCAGCCCCAGCATTTT. This translates into CASSPSPVRGNQPQHF.

The CDR3 nucleotides read TGTGCCAGCAGCTTAGAGGGGCCTAGCGGTGACGAGACCCAGTACTTC. Protein: CASSLEGPSGDETQYF. The chain employs TRBV7-8 and TRBJ2-5, with 7 positions matching TRBD2. Germline assignment: CDR1 SGHVS and CDR2 FQNEAQ. This CDR3 has 16 amino acids. The ends lost 1 base at V and 5 bases at J; junction bases unmatched: 10.

The V and J genes are TRBV7-2 and TRBJ2-7; no reliable D call. The length of the CDR3 is 12 residues. V lost 2 bases and J lost 1, with 3 bases in between. The V gene's germline CDR1 is SGHTA and CDR2 FQGNSA. Here the CDR3 DNA reads TGTGCCAGCAGCTTACCTTCCTACGAGCAGTACTTC. Translating gives CASSLPSYEQYF.

Concerning this clone: An end of the junction differs from the germline gene, which may be a read error. The chain links TRBV7-7 to TRBJ1-3; a possible D gene is TRBD1 (5 bases). CDR3 length equals 17 residues. Germline CDR1 SSHAT, CDR2 FNYEAQ (reference sequence). CDR3: CASSFPESAGIGNTIYF. In DNA form, the CDR3 reads TGTGCTAGCAGCTTTCCAGAGAGCGCAGGGATAGGAAACACCATATATTTT.

The J gene is TRBJ1-5, the V gene TRBV30; D not certain. CDR1 is GTSNPN and CDR2 is SVGIG in the germline V gene (reference sequence). The CDR3 is 15 amino acids. The ends were cut back, 2 bases at V and 6 bases at J, with 17 bases in the middle. The CDR3, as DNA: TGTGCCTGGAGTTCGAACAGATGGGAGGGTCAGCCCCAGCATTTT. Amino acid sequence: CAWSSNRWEGQPQHF.

CDR3 DNA sequence: TGTGCCAGCAGTTACTCTCCGGGGAGCTACAATGAGCAGTTCTTC. It yields the protein CASSYSPGSYNEQFF. V usage is TRBV6-5 and J usage is TRBJ2-1; D is perhaps TRBD2 (5 bases). The germline CDR1 and CDR2 sequences are MNHEY and SVGAGI. The V end lost 0 bases, the J end lost 3 bases, and 9 bases lay between the germline ends. This CDR3 has 15 amino acids.

The chain couples TRBV30 to TRBJ2-7, with a tentative D call TRBD1 (6 bases). Germline assignment: CDR1 GTSNPN and CDR2 SVGIG (reference sequence). This CDR3 has 14 amino acids. V lost 7 bases and J 7 bases, leaving 23 bases between the germline ends. CDR3 loop: CAFRTDFFQGEQYF. Written as DNA, the CDR3 is TGTGCCTTCCGCACGGACTTCTTCCAGGGGGAGCAGTACTTC.

This clone was detected only a few times. V is TRBV9 and J is TRBJ2-7; the D is unclear. V was trimmed by 4 bases and J by 5 bases, leaving 19 bases between them. Germline V gene data show CDR1 as SGDLS and CDR2 as YYNGEE. There are 15 residues in the CDR3. The CDR3 reads CASSPSLIQTHEQYF. The CDR3 DNA follows: TGTGCCAGCAGCCCTAGTCTAATCCAGACCCACGAGCAGTACTTC.

This clone appeared a few times. This sequence joins TRBV29-1 and TRBJ2-3; 8 nucleotides align to TRBD2. This CDR3 is 14 amino acids long. Germline V gives CDR1 SQVTM, CDR2 ANQGSEA. Trimming removed 7 bases from V and 2 bases from J; junction bases left unmatched: 8. The CDR3: CSAGVAGNTDTQYF. CDR3 nucleotide sequence: TGCAGCGCTGGGGTAGCGGGGAACACAGATACGCAGTATTTT.

The chain recombines TRBV5-6 with TRBJ1-4; 8 bases map to TRBD1. This CDR3 is built from 17 residues. CDR1 SGHDT and CDR2 YYEEEE come from the germline V gene. V was pared by 1 base and J by 5 bases, with 10 bases of the junction left unmatched. CDR3 bases: TGTGCCAGCAGCTTGTTAGGGACAGGAGACCTAAATGAAAAACTGTTTTTT. Residues: CASSLLGTGDLNEKLFF.

This clone is large. The rearrangement links TRBV7-2 to TRBJ2-7, with 8 bases matching TRBD2. CDR1 SGHTA and CDR2 FQGNSA come from the germline V gene. This CDR3 region has 12 residues. The J segment lost 6 bases and the V segment lost 5 bases, leaving 3 bases of the junction unmatched. The CDR3 coding sequence is TGTGCCAGCAGCATCGGGGGGGCCGAGCAGTACTTC. This gives the protein CASSIGGAEQYF.

The chain employs TRBV5-4 and TRBJ2-3, with TRBD2 identical over 10 bases. This CDR3 has 16 residues. V shed 3 bases, J shed 5 bases, and the junction held 9 bases outside the gene matches. Germline CDR1 SGHNT, CDR2 YYREEE (reference sequence). The CDR3 spells CASSSFSGRSGDTQYF. The DNA of the CDR3 is TGTGCCAGCAGCTCTTTTAGCGGGAGGTCTGGAGATACGCAGTATTTT.

The chain is built from TRBV4-1 and TRBJ1-1; 7 bases are a match to TRBD1. CDR3 length: 17 residues. Germline V gene data show CDR1 as MGHRA and CDR2 as YSYEKL. With V trimmed by 3 bases and J by 10 bases, 20 bases remained unmatched. CDR3 nucleotide sequence: TGCGCCAGCAGCCAGATATGGGGCCCCGGGACAGTCTCAGCAGCTTTCTTT. Residues: CASSQIWGPGTVSAAFF.

This chain connects TRBV15 to TRBJ1-4; D ambiguous. Germline CDR1 reads LNHNV; CDR2 reads YYDKDF (reference sequence). The CDR3 has 15 amino acids. Trimming took 7 bases from V and 0 from J, leaving 12 bases between them. The CDR3 sequence is CATKPQTATNEKLFF. As DNA, the CDR3 is TGTGCCACCAAGCCTCAGACTGCAACTAATGAAAAACTGTTTTTT.

V is TRBV29-1 and J is TRBJ2-6; 7 positions match TRBD1. Germline V gives CDR1 SQVTM, CDR2 ANQGSEA. The CDR3 contains 15 residues. Trimming at V came to 3 bases and at J to 2 bases, leaving 4 bases not matched to a gene. The CDR3 here is CSVDMTGTGANVLTF. The CDR3 bases are TGCAGCGTTGATATGACAGGGACTGGGGCCAACGTCCTGACTTTC.

The chain combines TRBV9 with TRBJ2-1; the match to TRBD2 covers 7 bases. Trimming at V came to 0 bases and at J to 4 bases, leaving 7 bases not matched to a gene. From germline, CDR1 is SGDLS and CDR2 YYNGEE. The CDR3 is 16 residues long. CDR3 sequence: CASSVAMASGYNEQFF. In DNA, the CDR3 is TGTGCCAGCAGCGTAGCTATGGCTAGCGGATACAATGAGCAGTTCTTC.